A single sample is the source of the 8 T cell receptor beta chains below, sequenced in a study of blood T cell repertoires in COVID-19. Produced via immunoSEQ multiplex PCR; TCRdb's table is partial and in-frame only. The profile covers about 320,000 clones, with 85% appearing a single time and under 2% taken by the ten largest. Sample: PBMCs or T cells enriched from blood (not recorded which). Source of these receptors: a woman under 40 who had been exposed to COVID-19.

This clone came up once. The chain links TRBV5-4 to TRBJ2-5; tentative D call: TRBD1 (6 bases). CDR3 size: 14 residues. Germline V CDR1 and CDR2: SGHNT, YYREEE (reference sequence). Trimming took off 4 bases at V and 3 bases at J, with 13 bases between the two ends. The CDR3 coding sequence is TGTGCCAGCAGCCTGAGCGACAGGAAAGAGACCCAGTACTTC. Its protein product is CASSLSDRKETQYF.

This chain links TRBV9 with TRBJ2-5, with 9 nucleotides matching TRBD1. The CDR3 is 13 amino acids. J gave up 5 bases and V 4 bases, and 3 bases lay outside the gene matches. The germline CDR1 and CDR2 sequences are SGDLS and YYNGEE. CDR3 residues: CASSQGQGETQYF. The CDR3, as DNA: TGTGCCAGCAGCCAGGGACAGGGCGAGACCCAGTACTTC.

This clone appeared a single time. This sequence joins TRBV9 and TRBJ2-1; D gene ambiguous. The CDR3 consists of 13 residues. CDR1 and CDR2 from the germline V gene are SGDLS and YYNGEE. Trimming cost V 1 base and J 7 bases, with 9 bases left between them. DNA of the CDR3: TGTGCCAGCAGCGTATATCGAGGTAATGAGCAGTTCTTC. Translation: CASSVYRGNEQFF.

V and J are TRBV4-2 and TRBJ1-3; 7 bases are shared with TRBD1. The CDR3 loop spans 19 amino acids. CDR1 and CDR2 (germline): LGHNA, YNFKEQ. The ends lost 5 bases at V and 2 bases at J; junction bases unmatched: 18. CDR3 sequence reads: CASSYSLRVQGETGNTIYF. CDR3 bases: TGTGCCAGCAGCTACAGCCTGAGGGTCCAGGGGGAAACTGGAAACACCATATATTTT.

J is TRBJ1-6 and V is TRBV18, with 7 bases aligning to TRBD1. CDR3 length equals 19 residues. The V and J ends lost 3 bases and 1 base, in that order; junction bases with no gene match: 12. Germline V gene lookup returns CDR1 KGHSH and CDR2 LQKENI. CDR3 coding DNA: TGTGCCAGCTCACCGCGGGATACAGGGGTTGTATCCTATAATTCACCCCTCCACTTT. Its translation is CASSPRDTGVVSYNSPLHF.

CDR3 sequence: CASSLSSGLSGGQFF. CDR3 sequence (DNA): TGTGCCAGCAGCTTGTCTAGCGGGCTCTCGGGGGGGCAGTTCTTC. The rearrangement joins TRBV2 to TRBJ2-1; 8 nucleotides line up with TRBD2. The CDR3 has 15 amino acids. Per germline, CDR1 SNHLY and CDR2 FYNNEI. V gave up 6 bases and J gave up 12 bases; unmatched junction bases: 16.

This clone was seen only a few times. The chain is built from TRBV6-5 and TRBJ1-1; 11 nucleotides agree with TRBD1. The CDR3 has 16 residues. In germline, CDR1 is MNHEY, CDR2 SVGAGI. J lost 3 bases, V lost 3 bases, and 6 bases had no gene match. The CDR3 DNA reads TGTGCCAGCAGTTATGGGAGGACAGGGGGCTACACTGAAGCTTTCTTT. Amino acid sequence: CASSYGRTGGYTEAFF.

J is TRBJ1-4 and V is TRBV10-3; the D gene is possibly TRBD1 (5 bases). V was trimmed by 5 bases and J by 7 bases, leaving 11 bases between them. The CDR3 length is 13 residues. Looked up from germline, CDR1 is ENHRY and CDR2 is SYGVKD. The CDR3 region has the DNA TGTGCCATCAGTTTGCAGGGATTTGAAAAACTGTTTTTT. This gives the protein CAISLQGFEKLFF.